Following are 9 T cell receptor beta chains from one sample sequenced in a study of cytomegalovirus exposure and HLA in healthy donors. The protocol was immunoSEQ multiplex PCR, while the TCRdb copy is restricted to in-frame clones and leaves out a portion. The repertoire holds 97,000 or so clones, 87% seen once, with around 3.9% in the top ten. Sequenced input: PBMCs. The receptor source for this set is a woman in her twenties or thirties in good health and CMV-seronegative.

This chain's CDR3 is CASSLGGLAGTSSTDTQYF. CDR3 in DNA: TGTGCCAGCAGCTTGGGCGGACTAGCGGGAACCTCTAGCACAGATACGCAGTATTTT. The chain employs TRBV7-3 and TRBJ2-3; 12 bases align to TRBD2. CDR1 is SGHTA and CDR2 is FQGTGA in the germline V gene. The CDR3 is made up of 19 amino acids. The junction had 10 bases not matched to a gene; V was cut back by 3 bases and J by 0 bases.

This clone has a single count. For the CDR3, the DNA is TGTGCCAGCAGCCAAGACGCCCGGACAGGGGGCGACTACTTC. Translating it yields CASSQDARTGGDYF. V gene TRBV4-2 combines with J gene TRBJ2-7; TRBD1 agrees at 11 bases. The CDR3 runs to 14 residues. Germline V CDR1 and CDR2: LGHNA, YNFKEQ. J lost 13 bases, V lost 0 bases, and 8 bases had no gene match.

The V and J genes are TRBV21-1 and TRBJ2-7; the table's D call of TRBD2 was not tested on the DNA. TRBV21-1 is a documented pseudogene. The CDR3 length is 19 residues. CDR3 in amino acids: CASSKGRAGEFGSSYEQYF. DNA of the CDR3: TGTGCCAGCAGCAAAGGGAGGGCAGGAGAGTTTGGGAGCTCCTACGAGCAGTACTTC.

CDR3 protein: CASIDSVVTEAFF. As DNA, the CDR3 is TGTGCCAGCATCGACAGTGTGGTTACTGAAGCTTTCTTT. The chain has TRBV14 and TRBJ1-1, with a weak D call TRBD1 (5 bases). Germline V gene sequence: CDR1 SGHDN, CDR2 FVKESK. The CDR3 is 13 amino acids. V was cut by 7 bases and J by 5 bases, with 14 bases left in between.

The rearrangement uses TRBV9 and TRBJ1-2, with 7 bases lining up with TRBD1. The CDR3 loop spans 15 amino acids. The V gene's germline CDR1 is SGDLS and CDR2 YYNGEE. V dropped 3 bases and J dropped 3; count of bases not matched to a gene: 8. The CDR3 region is CASSGQGPGDYGYTF. DNA for the CDR3: TGTGCCAGCAGCGGACAGGGCCCAGGGGACTATGGCTACACCTTC. Together with reference TRBV9 and TRBJ1-2, the CDR3 gives the full variable domain: DSGVTQTPKHLITATGQRVTLRCSPRSGDLSVYWYQQSLDQGLQFLIQYYNGEERAKGNILERFSAQQFPDLHSELNLSSLELGDSALYFCASSGQGPGDYGYTFGSGTRLTVV.

The rearrangement uses TRBV6-5 and TRBJ1-2; D unresolved. There are 13 residues in the CDR3. Trimming removed 6 bases at V and 8 bases at J, with 16 bases between. Germline CDR1 and CDR2: MNHEY and SVGAGI. The CDR3 loop is CASSQNYGRGYTF. The CDR3 DNA follows: TGTGCCAGCAGCCAAAATTACGGGAGAGGCTACACCTTC.

This clone was observed a single time. The J gene is TRBJ1-2, the V gene TRBV5-1, with 10 bases lining up with TRBD1. The length of the CDR3 is 16 residues. Germline loops: CDR1 SGHRS, CDR2 YFSETQ. V was pared by 4 bases and J by 7 bases, with 13 bases of the junction left unmatched. The CDR3 protein is CASSPQAPGQGTGYTF. CDR3 DNA: TGCGCCAGCAGCCCGCAAGCCCCGGGACAGGGGACTGGCTACACCTTC.

The chain carries TRBV4-3 and TRBJ1-2; perhaps TRBD1 as D (6 bases). Trimming removed 3 bases at V and 0 bases at J, with 11 bases between. The CDR3 consists of 15 residues. CDR1 LGHNA and CDR2 YSLEER come from the germline V gene. The CDR3 protein is CASSQGAGANYGYTF. For the CDR3, the DNA is TGCGCCAGCAGCCAGGGGGCGGGGGCTAACTATGGCTACACCTTC.

This clone appeared once. The chain combines TRBV11-2 with TRBJ2-1, with D unclear. V shed 4 bases and J shed 0 bases, with 10 bases lying between them. There are 15 residues in the CDR3. Germline V gene lookup returns CDR1 SGHAT and CDR2 FQNNGV. In nucleotides, the CDR3 is TGTGCCAGCAGCTCCCAACTTAGCTCCTACAATGAGCAGTTCTTC. Its protein product is CASSSQLSSYNEQFF.